The present T cell receptor (beta chain) was sequenced within a study of shared clonotypes between healthy human individuals. On the study more broadly: Participating donors consisted of two women and a few men aged 18 to 49.

Selected positively for CCR7 and CD45RO-negative, naive CD8 cells excluded terminally differentiated effector memory CD45RA+ cells. In germline, CDR1 is MNHEY, CDR2 SVGAGI. The CDR3 has 13 amino acids. The V and J ends lost 5 bases and 2 bases respectively, with 10 bases between them. Once extracted for a subset, genomic DNA was divided evenly among several immunoSEQ plates. Measured with immunoSEQ multiplex PCR; TCRdb has only the in-frame clones, and not every one. The sample lists under 850,000 clones; 80% to 95% were seen once. This chain uses TRBV6-5 with TRBJ2-7, with D perhaps TRBD1 (6 bases). Material for sequencing was naive CD8+ T cells sorted from blood. The receptor was derived from a man aged 25-40 years in good health. CDR3 sequence: CASSGRDTYEQYF. The DNA for the CDR3 is TGTGCCAGCAGTGGCCGGGACACCTACGAGCAGTACTTC.